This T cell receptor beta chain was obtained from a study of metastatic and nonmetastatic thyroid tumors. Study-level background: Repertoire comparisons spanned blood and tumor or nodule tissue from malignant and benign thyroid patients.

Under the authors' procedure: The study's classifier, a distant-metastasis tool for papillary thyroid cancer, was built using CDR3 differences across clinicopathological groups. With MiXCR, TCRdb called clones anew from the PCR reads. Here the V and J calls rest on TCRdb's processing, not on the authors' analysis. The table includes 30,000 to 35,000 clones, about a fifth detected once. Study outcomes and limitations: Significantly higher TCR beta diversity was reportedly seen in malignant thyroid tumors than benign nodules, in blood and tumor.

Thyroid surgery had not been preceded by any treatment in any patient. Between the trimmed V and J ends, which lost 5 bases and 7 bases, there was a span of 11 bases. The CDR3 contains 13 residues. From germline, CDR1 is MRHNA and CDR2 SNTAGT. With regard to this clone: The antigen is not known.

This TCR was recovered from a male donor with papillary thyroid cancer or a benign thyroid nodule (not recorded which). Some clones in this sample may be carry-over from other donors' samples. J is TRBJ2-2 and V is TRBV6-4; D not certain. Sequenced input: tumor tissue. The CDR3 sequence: CASSPTDGGELFF. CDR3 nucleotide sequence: TGTGCCAGCAGTCCTACGGATGGCGGGGAGCTGTTTTTT.